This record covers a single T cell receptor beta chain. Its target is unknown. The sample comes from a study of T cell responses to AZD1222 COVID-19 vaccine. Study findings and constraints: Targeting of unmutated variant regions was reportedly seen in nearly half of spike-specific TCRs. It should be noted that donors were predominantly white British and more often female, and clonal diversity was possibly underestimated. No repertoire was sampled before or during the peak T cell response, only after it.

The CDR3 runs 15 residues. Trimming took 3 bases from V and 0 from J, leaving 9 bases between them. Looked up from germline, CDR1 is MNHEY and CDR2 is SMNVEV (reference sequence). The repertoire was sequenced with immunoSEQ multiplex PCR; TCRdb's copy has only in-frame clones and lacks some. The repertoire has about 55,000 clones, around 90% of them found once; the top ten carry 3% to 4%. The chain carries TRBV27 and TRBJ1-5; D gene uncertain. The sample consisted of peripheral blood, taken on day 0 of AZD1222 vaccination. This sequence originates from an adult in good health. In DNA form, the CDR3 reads TGTGCCAGCAGTTTGGCGCAGAATAGCAATCAGCCCCAGCATTTT. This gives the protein CASSLAQNSNQPQHF.